This T cell receptor beta chain is drawn from a study of PD-L1 blockade in urothelial cancer. At the level of the study: Before enrollment, 0 to 3 chemotherapy regimens had been given to patients. Blood was evaluated 3 weeks (second dose) and 6 weeks after therapy began. Blood yielded a median of approximately 140,000 T cells per sample.

Every PCR received spiked-in synthetic TCR analog templates. Produced via immunoSEQ multiplex PCR; TCRdb's table is partial and in-frame only. In the table there are 90,000 or so clones, about 90% of which are singletons. Noted time point: pretreatment peripheral blood. The CDR3 is made up of 15 amino acids. Germline values: CDR1 WNHNN, CDR2 SYGVQD (reference sequence). V dropped 4 bases and J dropped 1; count of bases not matched to a gene: 6. The sequence was collected from a woman over 75 with urothelial cancer. The rearrangement links TRBV10-1 to TRBJ2-5, with 7 bases that match TRBD1. Here the sequenced sample was PBMCs, taken around atezolizumab (anti-PD-L1) treatment. CDR3 coding DNA: TGCGCCAGCAGTGCGGGACAGACTCTCCAAGAGACCCAGTACTTC. Protein sequence: CASSAGQTLQETQYF.